The 13 T cell receptor beta chains given below trace back to one sample, sequenced in a study of cytomegalovirus exposure and HLA in healthy donors. In the PCR, 60 Vbeta and 13 Jbeta primers were used. Sequenced by immunoSEQ multiplex PCR; TCRdb stores in-frame clones only, minus some. The sample shows under 200,000 clones, 70% to 80% of them seen only once. Sequenced: PBMCs. The receptor source for this set is a man aged 35 to 55 in good health and CMV-seronegative.

The CDR3 DNA sequence: TGTGCCAGCAGTGAAAATAGAAGCAACGGCTACACCTTC. The encoded protein is CASSENRSNGYTF. The gene calls are TRBV6-1 and TRBJ1-2; D is unresolved. The CDR3 has 13 residues. The V end was cut by 2 bases, the J end by 8 bases, with 12 bases between. Germline values: CDR1 MNHNS, CDR2 SASEGT.

The chain couples TRBV15 to TRBJ1-4; perhaps TRBD1 as D (5 bases). Trimming took off 8 bases at V and 3 bases at J, with 16 bases between the two ends. The CDR3 sequence is 15 residues long. Germline V CDR1 and CDR2: LNHNV, YYDKDF (reference sequence). Written as DNA, the CDR3 is TGTGCCACCGTCCCAGGGAAGCAGGCTAATGAAAAACTGTTTTTT. It is translated as CATVPGKQANEKLFF.

The rearrangement joins TRBV14 to TRBJ1-2; D is ambiguous. The CDR3 length is 13 residues. V was cut by 0 bases and J by 8 bases, with 10 bases left in between. Looked up from germline, CDR1 is SGHDN and CDR2 is FVKESK. The CDR3, as DNA: TGTGCCAGCAGCCAAGACAGACGCGGGGGCTACACCTTC. Its translation is CASSQDRRGGYTF.

The chain links TRBV28 to TRBJ2-7; D is unresolved. The germline V gene encodes CDR1 MDHEN and CDR2 SYDVKM. The CDR3 sequence is 13 residues long. Trimming left V 3 bases short and J 4 bases short, with 10 bases between. Written as DNA, the CDR3 is TGTGCCAGCAGTTTTCCAACCACATACGAGCAGTACTTC. This translates into CASSFPTTYEQYF.

The chain is built from TRBV28 and TRBJ2-1; a possible D gene is TRBD2 (6 bases). Trimming took off 8 bases at V and 2 bases at J, with 13 bases between the two ends. Per germline, CDR1 MDHEN and CDR2 SYDVKM. CDR3 length: 14 amino acids. CDR3 protein: CASLRESPYNEQFF. CDR3 nucleotide sequence: TGTGCCAGCCTCCGGGAGTCACCCTACAATGAGCAGTTCTTC.

The chain combines TRBV19 with TRBJ1-1, with D possibly matching TRBD1 (5 bases). Trimming pared 1 base from V and 4 bases from J, leaving 13 bases between. CDR1 is LNHDA and CDR2 is SQIVND in the germline V gene (reference sequence). The CDR3 runs 15 residues. CDR3: CASSIVQGLGTEAFF. DNA of the CDR3: TGTGCCAGTAGTATAGTTCAGGGATTGGGCACTGAAGCTTTCTTT.

This clone has a single count. The chain is built from TRBV30 and TRBJ2-1; 7 nucleotides align to TRBD2. This CDR3 has 14 residues. The V gene end was trimmed by 3 bases and the J gene end by 8 bases; junction bases not matched to a gene: 10. From germline, CDR1 is GTSNPN and CDR2 SVGIG (reference sequence). The CDR3 sequence: CAWRGGSLGYEQFF. The CDR3 nucleotides are TGTGCCTGGAGAGGCGGGAGTTTAGGGTATGAGCAGTTCTTC.

This rearrangement joins TRBV2 to TRBJ2-2; D unclear. The length of the CDR3 is 15 residues. Trimming removed 0 bases at V and 7 bases at J, with 12 bases between. Germline-derived CDR1 and CDR2 are SNHLY and FYNNEI. CDR3 in DNA: TGTGCCAGCAGTGAAGCGCTTCGCGGCGGCGGGGAGCTGTTTTTT. Translated: CASSEALRGGGELFF.

The chain has TRBV19 and TRBJ2-1; 10 bases are a match to TRBD2. The germline V gene has CDR1 LNHDA and CDR2 SQIVND (reference sequence). The ends lost 5 bases at V and 7 bases at J; junction bases unmatched: 5. The CDR3 length is 14 residues. The CDR3 reads CASSLAGDVNEQFF. As DNA, the CDR3 is TGTGCCAGTAGTCTAGCGGGGGATGTGAATGAGCAGTTCTTC.

The J gene is TRBJ2-3, the V gene TRBV11-3, with a tentative D call TRBD2 (6 bases). This CDR3 is 15 amino acids long. Germline lookup yields CDR1 SGHNT and CDR2 YENEEA. Trimming left V 2 bases short and J 1 base short, with 10 bases between. The CDR3 sequence is CASSLTGVRTDTQYF. DNA of the CDR3: TGTGCCAGCAGCTTAACGGGAGTGCGCACAGATACGCAGTATTTT.

CDR3 nucleotides: TGTGCCAGCAGTGACCCTTTTCGCCGGGAGGAAAAACTGTTTTTT. This translates into CASSDPFRREEKLFF. The V call is TRBV6-6, the J call TRBJ1-4; the D is unclear. The CDR3 is made up of 15 amino acids. Germline loops: CDR1 MNHNY, CDR2 SVGAGI (reference sequence). V was trimmed by 5 bases and J by 8 bases, leaving 18 bases between them.

The rearrangement uses TRBV2 and TRBJ2-7; TRBD1 aligns across 8 bases. Germline lookup yields CDR1 SNHLY and CDR2 FYNNEI. The CDR3 has 14 amino acids. V lost 6 bases to trimming and J lost 2 bases; unmatched junction nucleotides: 6. The CDR3 loop is CASSEQGATYEQYF. In DNA form, the CDR3 reads TGTGCCAGCAGCGAGCAGGGGGCTACCTACGAGCAGTACTTC.

This clone was detected only once. Written as DNA, the CDR3 is TGTGCCAGCAGTTTACGCTGGACAGCCGAGCAGTTCTTC. Amino acids: CASSLRWTAEQFF. V is TRBV27 and J is TRBJ2-1, with D tentatively TRBD1 (6 bases). The CDR3 is 13 residues long. V dropped 2 bases and J dropped 10 bases, with 12 bases sitting between them. Per the germline V gene, CDR1 is MNHEY and CDR2 is SMNVEV (reference sequence).